A single sample is the source of the 25 T cell receptor beta chains below, sequenced in a study of blood T cell repertoires in COVID-19 (dated by TCRdb to 2020 to 2022). Library preparation used the immunoSEQ multiplex PCR assay. The source is immuneACCESS, and TCRdb retained only in-frame sequences with V and J called. Part of the clones is not carried over; for the studies checked, unresolved V genes explain less than half of this, and the remainder is unexplained. Across this sample there are 99,000 or so clones, with about four fifths seen only once. Approximately 15% of the sample lies in the top ten. Input material: peripheral blood. The receptors shown here come from a woman of 80 years or more with acute or convalescent COVID-19.

The rearrangement uses TRBV6-1 and TRBJ2-7, with D possibly being TRBD1 (5 bases). The V gene's germline CDR1 is MNHNS and CDR2 SASEGT. There are 14 residues in the CDR3. Trimming left V 0 bases short and J 2 bases short, with 8 bases between. In nucleotides, the CDR3 is TGTGCCAGCAGTGAAGCGGACACAACCTACGAGCAGTACGTC. Protein sequence: CASSEADTTYEQYV.

This rearrangement joins TRBV6-5 to TRBJ2-3; D is possibly TRBD2 (6 bases). CDR1 is MNHEY and CDR2 is SVGAGI in the germline V gene. V was clipped by 8 bases and J by 4 bases, with 13 bases between them. The CDR3 sequence is 13 residues long. The CDR3 here is CASGREFADTQYF. The CDR3 DNA is TGTGCCAGCGGTCGGGAGTTCGCAGATACGCAGTATTTT.

The chain has TRBV25-1 and TRBJ1-2, with 8 bases matching TRBD1. This CDR3 is 13 amino acids long. Germline-derived CDR1 and CDR2 are MGHDK and SYGVNS. Trimming took 5 bases from V and 7 from J; bases not matched to a gene: 6. The CDR3 sequence is CASSMTGASGYTF. In nucleotides, the CDR3 is TGTGCCAGCAGTATGACAGGGGCAAGTGGCTACACCTTC.

This chain uses TRBV29-1 with TRBJ2-2; unclear D gene. Trimming left V 4 bases short and J 0 bases short, with 6 bases between. This CDR3 has 13 residues. Germline V gene lookup returns CDR1 SQVTM and CDR2 ANQGSEA. The CDR3 here is CSVVHANTGELFF. In DNA form, the CDR3 reads TGCAGCGTTGTACATGCGAACACCGGGGAGCTGTTTTTT.

This clone was detected only a few times. The gene calls are TRBV4-3 and TRBJ2-3; D call uncertain. Germline values: CDR1 LGHNA, CDR2 YSLEER. The CDR3 consists of 18 residues. Trimming left V 0 bases short and J 0 bases short, with 16 bases between. In DNA form, the CDR3 reads TGCGCCAGCAGCCAAGAGCCCCCCGAGAGTCTAAGCACAGATACGCAGTATTTT. As protein: CASSQEPPESLSTDTQYF.

The chain recombines TRBV14 with TRBJ1-2; possibly TRBD1 for D (5 bases). Germline V gene sequence: CDR1 SGHDN, CDR2 FVKESK. The CDR3 runs to 16 residues. Trimming cost V 0 bases and J 1 base, with 12 bases left between them. The CDR3: CASSQEWGSFNYGYTF. For the CDR3, the DNA is TGTGCCAGCAGCCAAGAATGGGGCAGCTTTAACTATGGCTACACCTTC.

This chain links TRBV24-1 with TRBJ1-5, with D possibly matching TRBD1 (5 bases). Germline loops: CDR1 KGHDR, CDR2 SFDVKD. CDR3 length equals 15 residues. V was clipped by 3 bases and J by 0 bases, with 8 bases between them. In DNA, the CDR3 is TGTGCCACCAGTGATCCCACAGGTAGCAATCAGCCCCAGCATTTT. This translates into CATSDPTGSNQPQHF.

The chain is built from TRBV7-9 and TRBJ2-2; D gene uncertain. The length of the CDR3 is 13 residues. V gave up 3 bases and J gave up 7 bases, with 9 bases separating them. CDR1 and CDR2 from the germline V gene are SEHNR and FQNEAQ (reference sequence). The CDR3 spells CASSLNSGGELFF. The DNA of the CDR3 is TGTGCCAGCAGCTTGAACTCGGGCGGGGAGCTGTTTTTT.

J is TRBJ2-3 and V is TRBV7-2, with TRBD1 as a possible D gene (5 bases). V lost 1 base and J lost 1, with 18 bases in between. Germline V gene data show CDR1 as SGHTA and CDR2 as FQGNSA. This CDR3 is built from 18 residues. The CDR3 DNA reads as TGTGCCAGCAGCTTAGTGGGGTCAGGTAAAGGGGGCACAGATACGCAGTATTTT. This translates into CASSLVGSGKGGTDTQYF.

This clone was recorded once. The chain recombines TRBV12-5 with TRBJ1-5; 7 nucleotides line up with TRBD1. Germline CDR1 and CDR2: LGHNT and FRNRAP. V lost 6 bases and J lost 14; bases outside the gene matches: 7. The CDR3 length is 11 residues. The CDR3 region is CASGDRVQEHF. Written as DNA, the CDR3 is TGTGCTAGTGGCGACAGGGTCCAGGAGCATTTT.

The chain joins TRBV27 to TRBJ2-3; 12 bases align to TRBD2. The germline V gene has CDR1 MNHEY and CDR2 SMNVEV (reference sequence). This CDR3 comprises 18 residues. V lost 5 bases to trimming and J lost 0 bases; unmatched junction nucleotides: 9. CDR3 in amino acids: CASSQTSGRVGSTDTQYF. The CDR3 nucleotides are TGTGCCAGCAGTCAGACTAGCGGGAGAGTAGGAAGCACAGATACGCAGTATTTT.

The chain is built from TRBV18 and TRBJ1-1; 7 bases are a match to TRBD1. CDR1 and CDR2 (germline): KGHSH, LQKENI. The CDR3 spans 16 residues. J lost 1 base, V lost 4 bases, and 9 bases had no gene match. The CDR3 region has the DNA TGTGCCAGCTCACAGGGACAGCTTGCATCGAACACTGAAGCTTTCTTT. Encoded protein: CASSQGQLASNTEAFF.

This clone has just one count. The chain employs TRBV27 and TRBJ2-2, with D possibly TRBD2 on 5 matching bases. The CDR3 runs 14 residues. Germline V CDR1 and CDR2: MNHEY, SMNVEV (reference sequence). Trimming left V 1 base short and J 7 bases short, with 10 bases between. The CDR3 is CASSLWGVSGELFF. The CDR3 DNA reads as TGTGCCAGCAGTTTATGGGGAGTTAGCGGGGAGCTGTTTTTT.

The chain uses TRBV2 and TRBJ1-1; 8 nucleotides agree with TRBD1. V shed 10 bases and J 1 base; nucleotides not matched to a gene: 8. The CDR3 runs to 14 residues. Germline CDR1 is SNHLY and CDR2 is FYNNEI. In DNA, the CDR3 is TGTGCCAATAAATTTGACAGGGGGAACACTGAAGCTTTCTTT. Translating it yields CANKFDRGNTEAFF.

The J gene is TRBJ2-5, the V gene TRBV19; TRBD2 is a possible D gene (6 bases). The length of the CDR3 is 13 residues. Deletions cut 6 bases from V and 1 base from J, with 9 bases between. Looked up from germline, CDR1 is LNHDA and CDR2 is SQIVND (reference sequence). The CDR3 sequence is CASRKRVQETQYF. CDR3 nucleotides: TGTGCCAGTAGAAAGCGGGTCCAAGAGACCCAGTACTTC.

This rearrangement joins TRBV27 to TRBJ1-5, with TRBD1 identical over 9 bases. Germline CDR1 is MNHEY and CDR2 is SMNVEV (reference sequence). V lost 5 bases and J lost 6; bases outside the gene matches: 11. The CDR3 is 16 amino acids. The chain's CDR3 is CASSPWDRARSQPQHF. As DNA, the CDR3 is TGTGCCAGCAGTCCTTGGGACAGGGCAAGAAGTCAGCCCCAGCATTTT.

The chain is built from TRBV6-6 and TRBJ1-1; D is unclear. V shed 2 bases and J shed 0 bases, with 10 bases lying between them. The CDR3 covers 15 residues. In germline, CDR1 is MNHNY, CDR2 SVGAGI (reference sequence). The CDR3 DNA follows: TGTGCCAGCAGTTACGAGGCGACCATGAACACTGAAGCTTTCTTT. Translated, it gives CASSYEATMNTEAFF.

The chain joins TRBV2 to TRBJ2-1, with 14 bases lining up with TRBD2. Germline loops: CDR1 SNHLY, CDR2 FYNNEI. V lost 6 bases, J lost 9 bases, and 13 bases stayed unmatched. The CDR3 runs 17 residues. CDR3 region: CASSSFPTSGRAIEQFF. As DNA, the CDR3 is TGTGCCAGCAGCTCTTTCCCGACTAGCGGGAGGGCCATTGAGCAGTTCTTC.

This clone was seen just once. The rearrangement uses TRBV29-1 and TRBJ1-2; 8 bases line up with TRBD1. Germline lookup yields CDR1 SQVTM and CDR2 ANQGSEA. This CDR3 is built from 14 residues. The V and J ends lost 5 bases and 2 bases, in that order; junction bases with no gene match: 7. For the CDR3, the DNA is TGCAGCGTTTTGACAGGGGCCCAGAACTATGGCTACACCTTC. Its translation is CSVLTGAQNYGYTF.

The V and J genes are TRBV14 and TRBJ2-7; D is uncertain. Trimming pared 0 bases from V and 4 bases from J, leaving 22 bases between. Germline lookup yields CDR1 SGHDN and CDR2 FVKESK. This CDR3 region has 18 residues. CDR3 sequence reads: CASSQEEKRNHGGYEQYV. The CDR3 DNA sequence: TGTGCCAGCAGCCAAGAGGAGAAAAGAAACCATGGCGGATACGAGCAGTACGTC.

This clone was seen once. The V call is TRBV7-2, the J call TRBJ1-3; D unclear. Trimming cost V 1 base and J 8 bases, with 15 bases left between them. CDR1 is SGHTA and CDR2 is FQGNSA in the germline V gene. There are 15 residues in the CDR3. CDR3 sequence reads: CASSLGQPGGDTIYF. The DNA of the CDR3 is TGTGCCAGCAGCTTAGGACAACCCGGCGGGGACACCATATATTTT.

In this sample, this clone turned up once. The chain carries TRBV3-1 (or the pseudogene TRBV3-2) and TRBJ2-1; no reliable D call. Germline values: CDR1 LGHDT, CDR2 YNNKEL (reference sequence). The CDR3 has 12 amino acids. The V gene lost 0 bases and the J gene lost 8 bases, with 5 bases spanning the gap. CDR3 region: CASSQDFYEQFF. As DNA, the CDR3 is TGTGCCAGCAGCCAAGACTTTTATGAGCAGTTCTTC.

The table lists this clone with a count of one. The V gene is TRBV19, the J gene TRBJ2-5; possibly TRBD1 for D (6 bases). CDR1 and CDR2 (germline): LNHDA, SQIVND (reference sequence). This CDR3 is 13 amino acids long. V was cut by 3 bases and J by 4 bases, with 9 bases left in between. The CDR3 coding sequence is TGTGCCAGTAGTATGGCCAGGGGAGAGACCCAGTACTTC. It is translated as CASSMARGETQYF. Using reference TRBV19 and TRBJ2-5 for the parts outside the CDR3, the full variable domain is DGGITQSPKYLFRKEGQNVTLSCEQNLNHDAMYWYRQDPGQGLRLIYYSQIVNDFQKGDIAEGYSVSREKKESFPLTVTSAQKNPTAFYLCASSMARGETQYFGPGTRLLVL.

The V call is TRBV4-1, the J call TRBJ2-5, with a weak D call TRBD2 (6 bases). V gave up 0 bases and J gave up 3 bases, with 14 bases separating them. The CDR3 spans 16 residues. From germline, CDR1 is MGHRA and CDR2 YSYEKL. CDR3: CASSQDTAAGEETQYF. For the CDR3, the DNA is TGCGCCAGCAGCCAAGATACGGCAGCGGGTGAAGAGACCCAGTACTTC.

The J gene is TRBJ2-3, the V gene TRBV12-5, with TRBD2 matching 8 bases. Germline CDR1 LGHNT, CDR2 FRNRAP. The CDR3 extends over 15 amino acids. Trimming took 3 bases from V and 0 from J; bases not matched to a gene: 2. CDR3 nucleotides: TGTGCTAGTGGTTTCTCTAGCGGGAGCACAGATACGCAGTATTTT. This encodes CASGFSSGSTDTQYF.